This T cell receptor (beta chain) was sequenced for a study of CD8+CD57+ T cells in acquired aplastic anemia. Study details: Recorded DNA amounts for sorted CD4+ and CD8+ cells had an average of 3.2 ug. Study-wide points: Common to patients and controls were approximately 30 CD8+ CDR3 sequences. The CD8+ Simpson's diversity of patients and controls was not significantly different.

The CDR3 loop spans 16 amino acids. Trimming took 4 bases from V and 4 from J, leaving 19 bases between them. CDR1 is LGHNA and CDR2 is YNFKEQ in the germline V gene. Genomic DNA was employed as the template in profiling TCR beta VDJ and CDR3. TCRdb itself ran the reads through MiXCR, one entry per CDR3 protein. The table has about 110,000 distinct CDR3 sequences, around 49% seen once. Notes on this clonotype: Its matching antigen is unknown. A much larger clone is a single base away; this may be a read error.

Sequenced material: sorted CD4+, CD8+, or CD8+CD57+ T cells (not recorded which) from PBMCs. This chain links TRBV4-2 with TRBJ2-5, with D maybe TRBD2 (6 bases). This TCR came from a human donor in good health, serving as a control. The CDR3 region is CASSPWGGLSLETQYF. The CDR3, as DNA: TGTGCCAGCAGCCCGTGGGGCGGACTAAGTTTAGAGACCCAGTACTTC.